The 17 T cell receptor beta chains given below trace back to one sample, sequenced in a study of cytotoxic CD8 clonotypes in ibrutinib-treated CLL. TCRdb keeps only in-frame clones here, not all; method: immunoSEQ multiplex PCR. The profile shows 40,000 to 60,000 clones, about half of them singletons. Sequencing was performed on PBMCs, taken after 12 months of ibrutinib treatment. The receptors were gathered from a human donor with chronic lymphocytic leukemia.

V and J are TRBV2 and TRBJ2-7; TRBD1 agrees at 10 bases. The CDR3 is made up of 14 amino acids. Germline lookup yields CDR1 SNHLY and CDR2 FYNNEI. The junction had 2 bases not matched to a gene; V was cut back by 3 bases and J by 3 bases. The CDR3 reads CASSDRDRGYEQYF. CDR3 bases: TGTGCCAGCAGTGACCGGGACAGGGGCTACGAGCAGTACTTC.

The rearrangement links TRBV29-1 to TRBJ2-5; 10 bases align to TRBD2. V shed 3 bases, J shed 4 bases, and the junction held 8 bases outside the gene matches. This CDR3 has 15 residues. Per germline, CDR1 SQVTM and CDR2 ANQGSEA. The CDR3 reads CSVDPLAGVRETQYF. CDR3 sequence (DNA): TGCAGCGTTGACCCCCTAGCGGGAGTAAGAGAGACCCAGTACTTC.

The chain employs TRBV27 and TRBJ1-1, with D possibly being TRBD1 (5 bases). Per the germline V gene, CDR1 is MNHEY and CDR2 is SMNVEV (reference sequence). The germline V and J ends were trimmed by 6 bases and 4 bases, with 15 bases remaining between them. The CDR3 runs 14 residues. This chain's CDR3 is CASRRRPGGTEAFF. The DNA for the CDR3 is TGTGCCAGCAGAAGACGTCCCGGGGGCACTGAAGCTTTCTTT.

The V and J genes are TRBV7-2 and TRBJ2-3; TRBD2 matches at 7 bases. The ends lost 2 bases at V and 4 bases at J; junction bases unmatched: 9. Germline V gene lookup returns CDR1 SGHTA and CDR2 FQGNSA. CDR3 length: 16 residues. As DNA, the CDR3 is TGTGCCAGCAGCTTAACCGGCGGGAGATCCGCAGATACGCAGTATTTT. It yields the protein CASSLTGGRSADTQYF. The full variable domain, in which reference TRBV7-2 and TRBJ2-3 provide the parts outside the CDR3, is GAGVSQSPSNKVTEKGKDVELRCDPISGHTALYWYRQSLGQGLEFLIYFQGNSAPDKSGLPSDRFSAERTGGSVSTLTIQRTQQEDSAVYLCASSLTGGRSADTQYFGPGTRLTVL.

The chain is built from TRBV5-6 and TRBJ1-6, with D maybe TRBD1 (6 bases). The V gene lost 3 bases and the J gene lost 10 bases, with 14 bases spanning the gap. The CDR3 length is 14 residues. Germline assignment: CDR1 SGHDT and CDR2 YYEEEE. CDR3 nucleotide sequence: TGTGCCAGCAGCTCGGATTCAGGGGAATCACCCCTCCACTTT. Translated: CASSSDSGESPLHF.

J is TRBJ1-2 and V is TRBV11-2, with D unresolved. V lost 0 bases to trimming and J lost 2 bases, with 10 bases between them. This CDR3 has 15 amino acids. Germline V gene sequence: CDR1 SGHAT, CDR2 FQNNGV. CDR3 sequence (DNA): TGTGCCAGCAGCTTAGATTTGGCAGCCAACTATGGCTACACCTTC. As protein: CASSLDLAANYGYTF.

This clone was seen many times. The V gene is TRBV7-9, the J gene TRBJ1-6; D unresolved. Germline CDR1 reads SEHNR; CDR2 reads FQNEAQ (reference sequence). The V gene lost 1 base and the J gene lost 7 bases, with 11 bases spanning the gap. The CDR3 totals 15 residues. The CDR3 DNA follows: TGTGCCAGCAGCTTAGAAGGCGGCCGGAATTCACCCCTCCACTTT. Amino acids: CASSLEGGRNSPLHF.

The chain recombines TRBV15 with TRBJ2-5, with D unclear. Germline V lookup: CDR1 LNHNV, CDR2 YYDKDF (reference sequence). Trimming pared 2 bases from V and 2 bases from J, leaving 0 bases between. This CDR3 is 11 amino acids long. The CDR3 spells CATSRQETQYF. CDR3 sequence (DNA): TGTGCCACCAGCAGACAAGAGACCCAGTACTTC.

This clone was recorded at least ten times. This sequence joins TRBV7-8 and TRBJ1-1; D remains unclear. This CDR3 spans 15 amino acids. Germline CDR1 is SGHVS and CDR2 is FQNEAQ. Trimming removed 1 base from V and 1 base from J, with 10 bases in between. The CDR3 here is CASSLVGQPNTEAFF. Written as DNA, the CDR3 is TGTGCCAGCAGCTTAGTTGGGCAGCCGAACACTGAAGCTTTCTTT.

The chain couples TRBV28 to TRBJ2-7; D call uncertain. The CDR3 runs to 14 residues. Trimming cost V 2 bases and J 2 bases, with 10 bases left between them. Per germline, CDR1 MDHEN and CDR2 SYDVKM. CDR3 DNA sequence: TGTGCCAGCAGTTTACTCAGCGTAGCCTACGAGCAGTACTTC. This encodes CASSLLSVAYEQYF.

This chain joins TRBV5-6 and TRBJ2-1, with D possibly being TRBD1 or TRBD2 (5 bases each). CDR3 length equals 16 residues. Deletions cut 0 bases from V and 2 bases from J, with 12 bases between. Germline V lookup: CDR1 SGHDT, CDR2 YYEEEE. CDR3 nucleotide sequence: TGTGCCAGCAGCTTGGTGGCCGGGGCGGCCTACAATGAGCAGTTCTTC. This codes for CASSLVAGAAYNEQFF.

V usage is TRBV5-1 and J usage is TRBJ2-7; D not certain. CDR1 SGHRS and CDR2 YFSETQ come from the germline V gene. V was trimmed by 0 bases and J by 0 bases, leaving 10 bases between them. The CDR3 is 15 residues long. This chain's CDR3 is CASSLAQTSSYEQYF. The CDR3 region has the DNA TGCGCCAGCAGCTTGGCCCAGACGAGCTCCTACGAGCAGTACTTC.

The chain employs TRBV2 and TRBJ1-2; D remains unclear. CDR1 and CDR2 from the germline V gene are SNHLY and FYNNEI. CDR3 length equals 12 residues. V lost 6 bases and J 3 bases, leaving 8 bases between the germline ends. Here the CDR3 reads CASRPGDYGYTF. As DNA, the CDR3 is TGTGCCAGCAGACCAGGAGACTATGGCTACACCTTC.

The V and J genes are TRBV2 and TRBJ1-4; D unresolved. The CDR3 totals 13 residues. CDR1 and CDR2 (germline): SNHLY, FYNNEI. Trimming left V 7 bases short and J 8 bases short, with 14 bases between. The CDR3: CASKRTPGEKLFF. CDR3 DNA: TGTGCCAGCAAGCGGACTCCGGGAGAAAAACTGTTTTTT.

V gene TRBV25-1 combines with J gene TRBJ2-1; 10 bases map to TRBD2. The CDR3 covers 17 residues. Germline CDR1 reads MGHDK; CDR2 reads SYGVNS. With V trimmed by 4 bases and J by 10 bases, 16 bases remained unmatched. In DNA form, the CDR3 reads TGTGCCAGCAGTGTCTCCCCCCTAGCGGGAGTAGACACAGAGCAGTTCTTC. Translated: CASSVSPLAGVDTEQFF.

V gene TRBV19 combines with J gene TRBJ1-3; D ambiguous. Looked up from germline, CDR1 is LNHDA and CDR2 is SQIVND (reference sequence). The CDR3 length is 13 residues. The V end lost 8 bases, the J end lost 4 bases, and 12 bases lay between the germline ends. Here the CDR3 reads CASSGSSGNTIYF. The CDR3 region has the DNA TGTGCCAGTTCCGGGAGTTCGGGAAACACCATATATTTT.

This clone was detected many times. The chain's CDR3 is CASSLGFAGTEAFF. CDR3 nucleotides: TGTGCCAGCAGCTTAGGTTTTGCTGGGACTGAAGCTTTCTTT. The gene calls are TRBV11-3 and TRBJ1-1; D remains unclear. Trimming shortened V by 1 base and J by 5 bases, and 11 bases separated the two germline ends. Germline CDR1 SGHNT, CDR2 YENEEA. The CDR3 runs to 14 residues.